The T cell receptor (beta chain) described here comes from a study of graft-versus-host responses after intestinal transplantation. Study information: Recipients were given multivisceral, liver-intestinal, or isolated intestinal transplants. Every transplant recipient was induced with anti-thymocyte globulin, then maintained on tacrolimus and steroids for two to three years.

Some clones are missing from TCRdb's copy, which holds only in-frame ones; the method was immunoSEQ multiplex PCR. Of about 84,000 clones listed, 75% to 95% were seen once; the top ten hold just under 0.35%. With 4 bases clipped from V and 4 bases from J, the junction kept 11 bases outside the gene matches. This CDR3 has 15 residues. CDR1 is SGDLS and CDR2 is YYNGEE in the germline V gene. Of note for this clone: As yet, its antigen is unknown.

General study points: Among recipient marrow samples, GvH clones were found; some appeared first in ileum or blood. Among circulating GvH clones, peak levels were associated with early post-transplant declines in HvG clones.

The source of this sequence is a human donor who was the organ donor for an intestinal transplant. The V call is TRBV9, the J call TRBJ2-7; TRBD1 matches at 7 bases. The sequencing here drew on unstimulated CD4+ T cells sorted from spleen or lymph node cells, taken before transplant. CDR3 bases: TGTGCCAGCAGCCCCGTCCCGGGACAGATATACGAGCAGTACTTC. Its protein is CASSPVPGQIYEQYF. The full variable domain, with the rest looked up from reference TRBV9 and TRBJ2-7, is DSGVTQTPKHLITATGQRVTLRCSPRSGDLSVYWYQQSLDQGLQFLIQYYNGEERAKGNILERFSAQQFPDLHSELNLSSLELGDSALYFCASSPVPGQIYEQYFGPGTRLTVT.